This TCR beta chain appears in the sequencing data of a study of CD8 T cells in Susac syndrome. Sequencing of TCR beta, carried out with a high-throughput approach, was applied to CD8+ and CD4+ T cells from the blood. TEMRA cells were FACS-enriched, while CD8+ and CD4+ T cells were negatively isolated. Details on this clonotype: The antigen is undetermined.

General study points: It was acknowledged by the study that relatively few individuals were included in its TCR sequencing and HLA analysis.

A quantity of about 0.5 to 1 ug RNA underwent reverse transcription using random hexamers. TCR beta CDR3 was amplified by immunoSEQ covering 54 Vbeta and 13 Jbeta. Via MiXCR, TCRdb re-called the immunoSEQ multiplex PCR reads, giving one row per CDR3 protein. The sample has 69,000 or so distinct CDR3 sequences; 85% to 95% are singletons. This clonotype originated in a human donor in good health. Input material: CD8+ T cells from PBMCs.

CDR3 region: CASSHTSGGVSSTDTQYF. CDR3 nucleotide sequence: TGTGCCAGCAGCCATACTAGCGGGGGGGTTTCTAGCACAGATACGCAGTATTTT. This sequence joins TRBV9 and TRBJ2-3, with 13 bases matching TRBD2. The CDR3 extends over 18 amino acids. With V trimmed by 4 bases and J by 0 bases, 8 bases remained unmatched. Germline values: CDR1 SGDLS, CDR2 YYNGEE.